This T cell receptor beta chain was documented in a study of CD8+CD57+ T cells in acquired aplastic anemia. Study-wide context: Roughly 3.1 ug was the average amount of DNA from sorted CD4+ and CD8+ cells.

Genomic DNA provided the template from which TCR beta VDJ and CDR3 profiles were obtained. A single record per CDR3 protein comes from TCRdb applying MiXCR to the reads. The sample lists about 270,000 distinct CDR3 sequences, 55% to 60% seen once, with around 7.6% in the top ten. This clonotype was detected a few times. The sequence came from a human donor with severe aplastic anemia or a healthy control (not recorded which). The sample comprised sorted CD4+, CD8+, or CD8+CD57+ T cells (not recorded which) from PBMCs.

This CDR3 is CASSLSGLAGLYNEQFF. In DNA, the CDR3 is TGTGCCAGCAGTTTATCGGGACTAGCGGGGCTATACAATGAGCAGTTCTTC. V gene TRBV28 combines with J gene TRBJ2-1; 13 bases agree with TRBD2. The CDR3 is 17 amino acids. Germline assignment: CDR1 MDHEN and CDR2 SYDVKM. Losses at the gene ends were 1 base for V and 4 bases for J; bases not matched to a gene: 4.